This is a list of T cell receptor beta chains from one sample in a study of T cells in localized non-small cell lung cancer. Some clones are missing from TCRdb's copy, which holds only in-frame ones; the method was immunoSEQ multiplex PCR. This table holds 30,000 or so clones, roughly 87% found once. The sample was peripheral blood, taken before any cancer treatment. These receptors came from a woman aged 40-75 years with stage I lung adenocarcinoma. Both conserved end residues are part of each CDR3.

j_gene: TRBJ1-5; v_gene: TRBV6-6; CDR3aa: CASSPGGHNQPQHF
j_gene: TRBJ2-7; v_gene: TRBV19; CDR3aa: CASSVDYAGDEQYF
j_gene: TRBJ1-1; v_gene: TRBV10-2; CDR3aa: CASSALDSDTEAFF
j_gene: TRBJ2-4; v_gene: TRBV5-4; CDR3aa: CASSSSRDRAKNIQYF
j_gene: TRBJ1-4; v_gene: TRBV19; CDR3aa: CASSIWAATNEKLFF
j_gene: TRBJ1-4; v_gene: TRBV28; CDR3aa: CASSSVFEKLFF
j_gene: TRBJ2-1; v_gene: TRBV19; CDR3aa: CASSIGAVGAYNEQFF
j_gene: TRBJ1-2; v_gene: TRBV7-9; CDR3aa: CASSFQAGYYGYTF
j_gene: TRBJ2-3; v_gene: TRBV7-9; CDR3aa: CASSLLEVGSTDTQYF
j_gene: TRBJ1-4; v_gene: TRBV28; CDR3aa: CASSDRVHNEKLFF
j_gene: TRBJ2-7; v_gene: TRBV7-9; CDR3aa: CASSFDSYEQYF
j_gene: TRBJ1-1; v_gene: TRBV7-9; CDR3aa: CASSFSTQNTEAFF
j_gene: TRBJ1-5; v_gene: TRBV2; CDR3aa: CASSAGQSNQPQHF
j_gene: TRBJ2-3; v_gene: TRBV5-4; CDR3aa: CASSQRGSTDTQYF
j_gene: TRBJ2-2; v_gene: TRBV7-8; CDR3aa: CARTTARAGGPGTGELFF
j_gene: TRBJ1-1; v_gene: TRBV5-1; CDR3aa: CASSLGEITEAFF